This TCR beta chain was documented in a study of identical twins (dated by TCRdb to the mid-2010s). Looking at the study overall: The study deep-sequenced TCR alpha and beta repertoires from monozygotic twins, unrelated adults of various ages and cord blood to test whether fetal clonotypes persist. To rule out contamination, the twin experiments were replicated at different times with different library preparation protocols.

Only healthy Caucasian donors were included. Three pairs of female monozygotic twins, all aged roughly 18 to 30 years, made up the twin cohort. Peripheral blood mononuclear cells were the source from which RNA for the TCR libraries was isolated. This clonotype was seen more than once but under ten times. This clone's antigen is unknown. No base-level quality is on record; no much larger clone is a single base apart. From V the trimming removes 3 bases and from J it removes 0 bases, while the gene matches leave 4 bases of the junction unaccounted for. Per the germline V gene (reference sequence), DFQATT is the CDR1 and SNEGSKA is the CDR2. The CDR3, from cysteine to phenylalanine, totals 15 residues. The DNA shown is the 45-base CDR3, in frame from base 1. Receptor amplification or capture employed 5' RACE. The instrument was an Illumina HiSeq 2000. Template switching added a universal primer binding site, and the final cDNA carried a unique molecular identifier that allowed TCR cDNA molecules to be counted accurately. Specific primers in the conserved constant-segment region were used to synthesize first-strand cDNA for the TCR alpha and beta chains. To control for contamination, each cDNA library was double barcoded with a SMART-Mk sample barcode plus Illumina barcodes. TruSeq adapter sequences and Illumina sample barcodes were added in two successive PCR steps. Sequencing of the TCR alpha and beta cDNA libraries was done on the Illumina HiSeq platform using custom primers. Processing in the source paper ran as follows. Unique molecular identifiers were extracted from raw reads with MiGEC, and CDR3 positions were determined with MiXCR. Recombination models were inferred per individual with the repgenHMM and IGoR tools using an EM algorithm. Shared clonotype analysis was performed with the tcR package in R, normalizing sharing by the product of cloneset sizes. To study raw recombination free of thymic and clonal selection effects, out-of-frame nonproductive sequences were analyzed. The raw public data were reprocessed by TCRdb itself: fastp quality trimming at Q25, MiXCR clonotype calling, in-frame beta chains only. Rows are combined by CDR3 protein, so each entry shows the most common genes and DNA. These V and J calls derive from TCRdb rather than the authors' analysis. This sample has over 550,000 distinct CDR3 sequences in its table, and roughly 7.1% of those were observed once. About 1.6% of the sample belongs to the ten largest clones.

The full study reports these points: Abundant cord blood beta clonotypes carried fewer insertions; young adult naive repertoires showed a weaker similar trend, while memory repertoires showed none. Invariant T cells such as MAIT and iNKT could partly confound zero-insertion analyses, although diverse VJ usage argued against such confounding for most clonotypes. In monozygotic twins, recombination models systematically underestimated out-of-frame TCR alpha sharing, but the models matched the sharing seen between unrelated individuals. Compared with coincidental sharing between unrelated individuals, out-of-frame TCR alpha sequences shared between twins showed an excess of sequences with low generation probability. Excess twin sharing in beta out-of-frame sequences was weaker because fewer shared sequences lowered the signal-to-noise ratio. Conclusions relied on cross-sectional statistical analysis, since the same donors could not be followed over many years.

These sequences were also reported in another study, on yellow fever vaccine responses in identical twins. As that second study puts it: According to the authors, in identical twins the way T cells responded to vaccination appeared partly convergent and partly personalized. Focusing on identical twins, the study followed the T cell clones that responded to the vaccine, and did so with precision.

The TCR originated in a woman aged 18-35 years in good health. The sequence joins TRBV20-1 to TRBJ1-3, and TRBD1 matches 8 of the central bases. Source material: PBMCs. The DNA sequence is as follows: TGCAGTGCTAGGGGACAGGACTACTCTGGAAACACCATATATTTT. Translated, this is CSARGQDYSGNTIYF.